Shown below are 15 T cell receptor beta chains from a single sample sequenced in a study of blood T cell repertoires in COVID-19. Sequencing was performed with immunoSEQ multiplex PCR; in TCRdb, only in-frame clones are kept and a portion is missing. The sample consists of roughly 180,000 clones, just over 85% of them appearing once. Sample: peripheral blood. Receptors originate from a man aged 55-75 years with acute or convalescent COVID-19.

The V and J genes are TRBV30 and TRBJ2-7; possibly TRBD2 for D (6 bases). In germline, CDR1 is GTSNPN, CDR2 SVGIG (reference sequence). V was pared by 0 bases and J by 6 bases, with 6 bases between. The CDR3 extends over 11 amino acids. CDR3: CAWSVAGEQYF. The CDR3 nucleotides read TGTGCCTGGAGTGTAGCGGGCGAGCAGTACTTC.

The chain employs TRBV9 and TRBJ2-3; D is possibly TRBD2 (6 bases). Trimming removed 2 bases at V and 0 bases at J, with 13 bases between. CDR1 is SGDLS, CDR2 YYNGEE, per germline. The CDR3 totals 16 residues. Written as DNA, the CDR3 is TGTGCCAGCAGCGTGGGGACTTATCCTAGCACAGATACGCAGTATTTT. As protein: CASSVGTYPSTDTQYF.

The V and J genes are TRBV5-1 and TRBJ1-2; TRBD1 matches 9 bases. The CDR3 covers 13 residues. V dropped 4 bases and J dropped 4; count of bases not matched to a gene: 2. Germline-derived CDR1 and CDR2 are SGHRS and YFSETQ. The CDR3 DNA reads as TGCGCCAGCAGCACGGACAGGGGCTATGGCTACACCTTC. Amino acids: CASSTDRGYGYTF.

The chain links TRBV28 to TRBJ2-7, with 9 bases fitting TRBD2. CDR3 length: 15 residues. V was clipped by 6 bases and J by 6 bases; unmatched bases: 12. Germline CDR1 and CDR2: MDHEN and SYDVKM. The CDR3 DNA follows: TGTGCCAGCAGAGTGAGGGCGGGAGGGCCACGCGAGCAGTACTTC. This gives the protein CASRVRAGGPREQYF.

The rearrangement links TRBV28 to TRBJ2-1; 7 bases are a match to TRBD2. V lost 6 bases to trimming and J lost 0 bases; unmatched junction nucleotides: 8. Per the germline V gene, CDR1 is MDHEN and CDR2 is SYDVKM. CDR3 length: 16 amino acids. This CDR3 is CASSSLLAPSYNEQFF. DNA for the CDR3: TGTGCCAGCAGCTCCCTACTAGCGCCCTCCTACAATGAGCAGTTCTTC.

V usage is TRBV30 and J usage is TRBJ2-7, with D possibly TRBD2 on 5 matching bases. The V gene's germline CDR1 is GTSNPN and CDR2 SVGIG (reference sequence). V was cut by 7 bases and J by 0 bases, with 13 bases left in between. CDR3 length equals 13 residues. The CDR3 region has the DNA TGTGCCTTCCACAGCGGAACCTCCTACGAGCAGTACTTC. Its protein is CAFHSGTSYEQYF.

This chain joins TRBV7-9 and TRBJ1-2; D is possibly TRBD1 (6 bases). V lost 5 bases, J lost 2 bases, and 12 bases lay in between. CDR3 length: 14 residues. Per germline, CDR1 SEHNR and CDR2 FQNEAQ (reference sequence). CDR3 nucleotides: TGTGCCAGCAGCACAGGGTTCAGCAACTATGGCTACACCTTC. Translation gives CASSTGFSNYGYTF.

The chain recombines TRBV27 with TRBJ2-1, with D perhaps TRBD1 (5 bases). This CDR3 has 14 amino acids. With 6 bases removed from V and 0 bases from J, the gap between germline ends came to 9 bases. CDR1 and CDR2 from the germline V gene are MNHEY and SMNVEV (reference sequence). The CDR3 protein is CASRGARSYNEQFF. Here the CDR3 DNA reads TGTGCCAGCAGAGGGGCCCGCTCCTACAATGAGCAGTTCTTC.

The gene calls are TRBV5-1 and TRBJ2-7; D is perhaps TRBD2 (6 bases). The CDR3 runs to 14 residues. Trimming took off 4 bases at V and 6 bases at J, with 17 bases between the two ends. The V gene's germline CDR1 is SGHRS and CDR2 YFSETQ. In DNA, the CDR3 is TGCGCCAGCAGCACCGGACTACCCAGGAGCGAGCAGTACTTC. Encoded protein: CASSTGLPRSEQYF.

This rearrangement joins TRBV6-5 to TRBJ2-5, with 10 nucleotides matching TRBD1. The CDR3 is made up of 16 amino acids. Germline CDR1 MNHEY, CDR2 SVGAGI. V shed 4 bases, J shed 5 bases, and the junction held 10 bases outside the gene matches. Here the CDR3 reads CASSSRRQGALETQYF. The CDR3 DNA is TGTGCCAGCAGTTCCAGACGACAGGGGGCGCTGGAGACCCAGTACTTC.

CDR3 amino acids: CATSRGQGAVETQYF. The CDR3 coding sequence is TGTGCCACCAGCAGAGGACAGGGGGCTGTAGAGACCCAGTACTTC. The V gene is TRBV15, the J gene TRBJ2-5; the match to TRBD1 covers 10 bases. This CDR3 has 15 residues. Germline assignment: CDR1 LNHNV and CDR2 YYDKDF (reference sequence). V was pared by 1 base and J by 4 bases, with 3 bases of the junction left unmatched. Based on the CDR3 plus reference TRBV15 and TRBJ2-5, the full variable domain is DAMVIQNPRYQVTQFGKPVTLSCSQTLNHNVMYWYQQKSSQAPKLLFHYYDKDFNNEADTPDNFQSRRPNTSFCFLDIRSPGLGDTAMYLCATSRGQGAVETQYFGPGTRLLVL.

This chain links TRBV18 with TRBJ2-5; 7 nucleotides align to TRBD1. V was pared by 2 bases and J by 2 bases, with 5 bases of the junction left unmatched. The CDR3 consists of 15 residues. Germline CDR1 and CDR2: KGHSH and LQKENI. The CDR3 DNA sequence: TGTGCCAGCTCACCAAGGCAGGGGGATCAAGAGACCCAGTACTTC. It is translated as CASSPRQGDQETQYF.

This clone appeared once. V is TRBV11-2 and J is TRBJ2-5; maybe TRBD2 (6 bases). CDR1 and CDR2 (germline): SGHAT, FQNNGV. V gave up 5 bases and J gave up 3 bases, with 16 bases separating them. The CDR3 is 15 residues long. The CDR3 nucleotides read TGTGCCAGCAGCACATACGCGGGGCTAGAAGAGACCCAGTACTTC. Translation gives CASSTYAGLEETQYF.

V usage is TRBV2 and J usage is TRBJ2-1; the match to TRBD2 covers 7 bases. V shed 4 bases and J 8 bases; nucleotides not matched to a gene: 2. Germline V gives CDR1 SNHLY, CDR2 FYNNEI. This CDR3 is 12 amino acids long. The CDR3 region has the DNA TGTGCCAGCAGTGGTCGGGAGGATGAGCAGTTCTTC. Protein product: CASSGREDEQFF.

The V and J genes are TRBV5-1 and TRBJ2-5; a possible D gene is TRBD2 (6 bases). The CDR3 totals 16 residues. The germline V gene has CDR1 SGHRS and CDR2 YFSETQ. V lost 4 bases, J lost 5 bases, and 21 bases lay in between. CDR3 sequence (DNA): TGCGCCAGCAGCCCTCTCCCGGGACTCTCCTCGGAGACCCAGTACTTC. This translates into CASSPLPGLSSETQYF.